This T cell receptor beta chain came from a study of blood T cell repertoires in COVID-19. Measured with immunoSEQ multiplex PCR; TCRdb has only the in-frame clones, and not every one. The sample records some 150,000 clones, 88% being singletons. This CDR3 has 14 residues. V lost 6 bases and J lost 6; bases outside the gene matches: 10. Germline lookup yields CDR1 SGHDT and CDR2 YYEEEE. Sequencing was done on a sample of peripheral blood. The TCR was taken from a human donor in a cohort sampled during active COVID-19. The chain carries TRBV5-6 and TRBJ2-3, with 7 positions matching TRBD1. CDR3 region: CASTHRGFRDTQYF. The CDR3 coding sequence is TGTGCCAGCACACACAGGGGTTTCAGGGATACGCAGTATTTT.